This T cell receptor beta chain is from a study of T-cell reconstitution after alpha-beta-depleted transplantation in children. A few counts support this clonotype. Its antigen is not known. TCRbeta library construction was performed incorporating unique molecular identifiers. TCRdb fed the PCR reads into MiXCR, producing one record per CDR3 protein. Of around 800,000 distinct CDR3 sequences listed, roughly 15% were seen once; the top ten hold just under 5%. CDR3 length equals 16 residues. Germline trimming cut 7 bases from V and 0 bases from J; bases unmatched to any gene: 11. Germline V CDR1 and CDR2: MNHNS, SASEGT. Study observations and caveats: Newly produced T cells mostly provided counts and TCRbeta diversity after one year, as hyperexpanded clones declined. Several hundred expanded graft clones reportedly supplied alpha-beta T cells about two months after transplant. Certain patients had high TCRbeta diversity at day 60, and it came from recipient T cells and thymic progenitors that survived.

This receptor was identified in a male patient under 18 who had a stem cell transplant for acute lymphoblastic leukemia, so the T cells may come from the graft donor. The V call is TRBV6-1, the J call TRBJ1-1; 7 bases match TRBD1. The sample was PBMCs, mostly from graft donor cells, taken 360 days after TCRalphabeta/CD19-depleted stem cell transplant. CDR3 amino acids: CASNLPNRGVNTEAFF. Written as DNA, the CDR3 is TGTGCCAGCAATCTCCCGAACAGGGGAGTGAACACTGAAGCTTTCTTT.